The 13 T cell receptor beta chains below were found in one sample sequenced in a study of blood T cell repertoires in COVID-19. Using immunoSEQ multiplex PCR, the repertoire was profiled, and TCRdb retains in-frame clones only, with some absent. The table shows about 300,000 clones, with roughly 89% occurring only once. Input material: peripheral blood. The receptors here all came from a woman under 40 with COVID-19, enrolled during active disease.

The chain employs TRBV4-2 and TRBJ1-2; 7 positions agree with TRBD1. The germline gives CDR1 LGHNA, CDR2 YNFKEQ. This CDR3 contains 15 residues. After removal of 4 bases from V and 4 bases from J, the junction contained 9 bases not matched to a gene. DNA of the CDR3: TGTGCCAGCAGCCCGAGACCTGGACAGGCCTATGGCTACACCTTC. This translates into CASSPRPGQAYGYTF.

About this clone: This CDR3 is also generated by other DNA sequences in the sample. V and J are TRBV18 and TRBJ1-1; possible D gene TRBD1, 5 bases. CDR3 length: 14 amino acids. V was shortened by 2 bases and J by 1 base, with 8 bases between the two germline ends. Germline CDR1 is KGHSH and CDR2 is LQKENI. CDR3 protein: CASSPVGGNTEAFF. The CDR3 DNA follows: TGTGCCAGCTCACCAGTGGGGGGGAACACTGAAGCTTTCTTT. Supplemented by reference TRBV18 and TRBJ1-1, the full variable domain reads NAGVMQNPRHLVRRRGQEARLRCSPMKGHSHVYWYRQLPEEGLKFMVYLQKENIIDESGMPKERFSAEFPKEGPSILRIQQVVRGDSAAYFCASSPVGGNTEAFFGQGTRLTVV.

The chain couples TRBV5-4 to TRBJ2-3, with TRBD1 as a possible D gene (5 bases). This CDR3 region has 15 residues. CDR1 and CDR2 (germline): SGHNT, YYREEE (reference sequence). V lost 4 bases to trimming and J lost 2 bases, with 14 bases between them. The CDR3 DNA sequence: TGTGCCAGCAGCCAATGGACGGACAACACAGATACGCAGTATTTT. Translated, it gives CASSQWTDNTDTQYF. Together with reference TRBV5-4 and TRBJ2-3, the CDR3 gives the full variable domain: ETGVTQSPTHLIKTRGQQVTLRCSSQSGHNTVSWYQQALGQGPQFIFQYYREEENGRGNFPPRFSGLQFPNYSSELNVNALELDDSALYLCASSQWTDNTDTQYFGPGTRLTVL.

In the case of this clone: The same CDR3 is also encoded by other DNA sequences in this sample. The CDR3 region has the DNA TGTGCCAGCAGCCAGAGACTTAATGAGCAGTTCTTC. Amino acids: CASSQRLNEQFF. V and J are TRBV3-1 (or the pseudogene TRBV3-2) and TRBJ2-1, with D unclear. CDR3 length: 12 residues. The germline V gene has CDR1 LGHDT and CDR2 YNNKEL (reference sequence). The V end was cut by 3 bases, the J end by 7 bases, with 7 bases between.

The gene calls are TRBV7-9 and TRBJ2-1, with 9 positions matching TRBD1. The V gene's germline CDR1 is SEHNR and CDR2 FQNEAQ (reference sequence). CDR3 size: 15 residues. V was clipped by 2 bases and J by 6 bases; unmatched bases: 5. CDR3 residues: CASSLRDRVGNEQFF. The DNA for the CDR3 is TGTGCCAGCAGCTTAAGGGACAGGGTGGGCAATGAGCAGTTCTTC.

DNA for the CDR3: TGTGCCAGCAGCTCCCCTTTAGCGGGGGGGCCCGGATCCTACAATGAGCAGTTCTTC. It encodes CASSSPLAGGPGSYNEQFF. This rearrangement joins TRBV11-3 to TRBJ2-1; 11 nucleotides line up with TRBD2. From germline, CDR1 is SGHNT and CDR2 YENEEA. CDR3 length equals 19 residues. With V trimmed by 4 bases and J by 1 base, 12 bases remained unmatched.

The gene calls are TRBV9 and TRBJ2-5; the D is unclear. The CDR3 runs to 15 residues. The germline V gene encodes CDR1 SGDLS and CDR2 YYNGEE. V lost 0 bases and J 0 bases, leaving 9 bases between the germline ends. CDR3 in DNA: TGTGCCAGCAGCGTAGGATGGCAGGACCAAGAGACCCAGTACTTC. Amino acid sequence: CASSVGWQDQETQYF.

This chain connects TRBV11-2 to TRBJ2-7; 7 nucleotides match TRBD1. This CDR3 contains 13 residues. CDR1 and CDR2 from the germline V gene are SGHAT and FQNNGV. Losses at the gene ends were 2 bases for V and 6 bases for J; bases not matched to a gene: 4. CDR3 loop: CASSLLPGGEQYV. Here the CDR3 DNA reads TGTGCCAGCAGCTTACTTCCAGGGGGCGAGCAGTACGTC.

The chain links TRBV5-8 to TRBJ2-7, with D unresolved. The CDR3 sequence is 14 residues long. V was cut by 0 bases and J by 3 bases, with 10 bases left in between. CDR1 is SGHTS and CDR2 is YDEGEE in the germline V gene. Here the CDR3 reads CASSLGQTLYEQYF. Written as DNA, the CDR3 is TGTGCCAGCAGCTTGGGACAAACTCTCTACGAGCAGTACTTC.

The gene calls are TRBV2 and TRBJ1-3, with TRBD1 matching over 7 bases. The germline V gene encodes CDR1 SNHLY and CDR2 FYNNEI. V lost 1 base and J lost 4; bases outside the gene matches: 4. This CDR3 is built from 15 residues. This CDR3 reads CASSEEGGSGNTIYF. DNA for the CDR3: TGTGCCAGCAGTGAAGAAGGGGGCTCAGGAAACACCATATATTTT.

The V gene is TRBV2, the J gene TRBJ2-2, with 11 bases aligning to TRBD2. The V gene end was trimmed by 4 bases and the J gene end by 0 bases; junction bases not matched to a gene: 4. There are 17 residues in the CDR3. CDR1 is SNHLY and CDR2 is FYNNEI in the germline V gene. The CDR3 protein is CASSVNSGGANTGELFF. In DNA form, the CDR3 reads TGTGCCAGCAGTGTTAATAGCGGGGGGGCGAACACCGGGGAGCTGTTTTTT. Full variable domain (missing parts from reference TRBV2 and TRBJ2-2): EPEVTQTPSHQVTQMGQEVILRCVPISNHLYFYWYRQILGQKVEFLVSFYNNEISEKSEIFDDQFSVERPDGSNFTLKIRSTKLEDSAMYFCASSVNSGGANTGELFFGEGSRLTVL.

The V call is TRBV19, the J call TRBJ2-2; 12 nucleotides line up with TRBD1. From germline, CDR1 is LNHDA and CDR2 SQIVND (reference sequence). CDR3 length: 17 amino acids. V dropped 4 bases and J dropped 7; count of bases not matched to a gene: 10. The CDR3 spells CASSKPGQGALVGELFF. The CDR3 DNA reads TGTGCCAGTAGTAAACCGGGACAGGGGGCGTTGGTCGGGGAGCTGTTTTTT.

The chain is built from TRBV6-5 and TRBJ1-4; 9 bases align to TRBD1. Germline assignment: CDR1 MNHEY and CDR2 SVGAGI. The CDR3 covers 16 residues. After removal of 0 bases from V and 8 bases from J, the junction contained 7 bases not matched to a gene. DNA of the CDR3: TGTGCCAGCAGTTACTCAGGGGGGACAGGGAACGAAAAACTGTTTTTT. It translates to CASSYSGGTGNEKLFF.